This T cell receptor beta chain was identified in a study of early T cells in non-severe SARS-CoV-2 infection. Findings and limits, study-wide: Lookups in VDJdb leaned toward anti-spike CD8 responses and missed private and CD4 specificities.

This clonotype was observed at least ten times. Its antigen remains unidentified. Germline assignment: CDR1 SGHTA and CDR2 FQGTGA. CDR3 length: 15 residues. After removal of 6 bases from V and 3 bases from J, the junction contained 7 bases not matched to a gene. One entry per CDR3 protein, called by TCRdb with MiXCR from the 5' RACE reads. The data show tens of thousands of distinct CDR3 sequences, less than 11% seen once. The clonotype was recovered from an adult who was a healthcare worker with PCR-confirmed SARS-CoV-2 infection or an uninfected control (not recorded which). The chain uses TRBV7-3 and TRBJ2-1; 8 bases match TRBD2. The source was whole blood, collected at baseline. CDR3 bases: TGTGCCAGCAGATCTAGCGGGTTTGACTACAATGAGCAGTTCTTC. This sequence encodes CASRSSGFDYNEQFF.